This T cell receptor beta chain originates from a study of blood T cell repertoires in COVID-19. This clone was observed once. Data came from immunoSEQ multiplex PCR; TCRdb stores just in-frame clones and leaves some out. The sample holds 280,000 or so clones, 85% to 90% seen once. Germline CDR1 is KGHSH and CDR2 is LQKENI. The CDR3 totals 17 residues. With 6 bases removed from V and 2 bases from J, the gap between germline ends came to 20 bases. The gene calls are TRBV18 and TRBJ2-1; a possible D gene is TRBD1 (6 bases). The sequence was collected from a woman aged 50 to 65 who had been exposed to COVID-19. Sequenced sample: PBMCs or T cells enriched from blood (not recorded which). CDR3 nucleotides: TGTGCCAGCTCGCTGACTCAACAGGGCACAACCTACAATGAGCAGTTCTTC. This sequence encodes CASSLTQQGTTYNEQFF.